This T cell receptor (beta chain) derives from a study of T-cell memory formation after mild COVID-19. TCRdb used MiXCR to reprocess the 5' RACE reads, holding one entry per CDR3 protein. The repertoire holds roughly 300,000 distinct CDR3 sequences, with around 15% as singletons. Looked up from germline, CDR1 is SEHNR and CDR2 is FQNEAQ (reference sequence). The V gene lost 5 bases and the J gene lost 4 bases, with 9 bases spanning the gap. This CDR3 is 14 amino acids long. This clonotype was detected a few times. Sequencing input: PBMCs or a T cell subset sorted from them (not recorded which). The source of this sequence is a man aged 18 to 29 who had mild COVID-19 (a few samples of this study predate the infection). Cell type and time point are not known. The chain is built from TRBV7-9 and TRBJ2-6, with D uncertain. CDR3 coding DNA: TGTGCCAGCAGCCCAGATCTCGGGGCCAACGTCCTGACTTTC. Its protein is CASSPDLGANVLTF.